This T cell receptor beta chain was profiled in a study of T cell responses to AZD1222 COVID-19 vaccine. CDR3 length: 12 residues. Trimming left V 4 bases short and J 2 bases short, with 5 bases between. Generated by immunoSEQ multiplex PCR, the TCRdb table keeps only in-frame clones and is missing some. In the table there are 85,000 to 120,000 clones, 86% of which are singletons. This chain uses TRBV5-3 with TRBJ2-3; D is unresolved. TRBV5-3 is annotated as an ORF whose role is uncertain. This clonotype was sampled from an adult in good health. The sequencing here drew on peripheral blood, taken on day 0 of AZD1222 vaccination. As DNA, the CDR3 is TGTGCCAGAAGCCTTAACACAGATACGCAGTATTTT. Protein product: CARSLNTDTQYF.